The 20 T cell receptor beta chains below all came from one sample that was sequenced in a study of identifying expanded T cells in peripheral blood. Using immunoSEQ multiplex PCR, the repertoire was profiled, and TCRdb retains in-frame clones only, with some absent. Here the sample spans about 86,000 clones, 70% to 90% being singletons. The source material was blood. These receptors were taken from a person aged 18 to 69 in good health.

J is TRBJ2-5 and V is TRBV27, with TRBD1 as a possible D gene (6 bases). The germline V and J ends were trimmed by 2 bases and 4 bases, with 11 bases remaining between them. The CDR3 consists of 14 residues. CDR1 MNHEY and CDR2 SMNVEV come from the germline V gene (reference sequence). Here the CDR3 DNA reads TGTGCCAGCAGTTTAACAGGGTTTCGAGAGACCCAGTACTTC. This codes for CASSLTGFRETQYF.

CDR3 DNA sequence: TGTGCCAGCAACCGCCCATTAGCAAGGGGGCCTGTCTATGGCTACACCTTC. As protein: CASNRPLARGPVYGYTF. The rearrangement joins TRBV5-6 to TRBJ1-2; TRBD1 matches 7 bases. The CDR3 covers 17 residues. In germline, CDR1 is SGHDT, CDR2 YYEEEE. V shed 6 bases, J shed 4 bases, and the junction held 18 bases outside the gene matches.

As for this clone: The same CDR3 is also encoded by other DNA sequences in this sample. The chain carries TRBV11-2 and TRBJ1-6; D gene ambiguous. V was pared by 5 bases and J by 6 bases, with 11 bases between. The CDR3 is 14 amino acids. CDR1 and CDR2 from the germline V gene are SGHAT and FQNNGV. Here the CDR3 DNA reads TGTGCCAGCAGCCCGGACTTCGTTAATTCACCCCTCCACTTT. Its protein product is CASSPDFVNSPLHF.

This chain uses TRBV11-2 with TRBJ2-7; TRBD2 matches at 11 bases. The CDR3 consists of 13 residues. V shed 4 bases and J 13 bases; nucleotides not matched to a gene: 9. Germline V gene lookup returns CDR1 SGHAT and CDR2 FQNNGV. CDR3 nucleotide sequence: TGTGCCAGCAGCTCCAAGACTAGCGGGGAGGTCTACTTC. Encoded protein: CASSSKTSGEVYF.

The V gene is TRBV5-1, the J gene TRBJ1-4; 9 positions match TRBD1. Germline trimming cut 4 bases from V and 8 bases from J; bases unmatched to any gene: 6. The CDR3 is 14 amino acids. CDR1 SGHRS and CDR2 YFSETQ come from the germline V gene. CDR3 residues: CASSMGTGNEKLFF. The DNA of the CDR3 is TGCGCCAGCAGCATGGGGACAGGGAACGAAAAACTGTTTTTT.

The rearrangement joins TRBV7-9 to TRBJ2-4; TRBD2 is a possible D gene (6 bases). CDR1 is SEHNR, CDR2 FQNEAQ, per germline (reference sequence). With 5 bases removed from V and 12 bases from J, the gap between germline ends came to 26 bases. The CDR3 has 16 residues. The CDR3 protein is CASSLSGRDRTRNQYF. CDR3 nucleotide sequence: TGTGCCAGCAGCCTCTCCGGGCGGGATCGGACCCGGAATCAGTACTTC.

The chain combines TRBV29-1 with TRBJ2-3; the D gene is possibly TRBD1 (5 bases). Germline V CDR1 and CDR2: SQVTM, ANQGSEA. Trimming pared 4 bases from V and 6 bases from J, leaving 11 bases between. The CDR3 covers 12 residues. The CDR3 nucleotides read TGCAGCGTTGGGAAGGGGTTCGATACGCAGTATTTT. This codes for CSVGKGFDTQYF.

The chain has TRBV2 and TRBJ2-2; D perhaps matches TRBD1 (5 bases). Trimming removed 8 bases at V and 7 bases at J, with 14 bases between. The CDR3 spans 13 residues. Germline CDR1 reads SNHLY; CDR2 reads FYNNEI. CDR3 DNA sequence: TGTGCCAGCTGGCAGGGCAATTACGGGGAGCTGTTTTTT. It encodes CASWQGNYGELFF.

The V call is TRBV15, the J call TRBJ2-2; 9 bases are a match to TRBD1. The CDR3 totals 15 residues. Germline V gene data show CDR1 as LNHNV and CDR2 as YYDKDF (reference sequence). Losses at the gene ends were 5 bases for V and 6 bases for J; bases not matched to a gene: 7. CDR3 region: CATSVLRTGAGELFF. The CDR3 DNA reads as TGTGCCACCAGCGTACTAAGGACAGGGGCCGGGGAGCTGTTTTTT.

The chain recombines TRBV2 with TRBJ2-7; D unclear. This CDR3 region has 12 residues. The V and J ends lost 7 bases and 0 bases respectively, with 7 bases between them. The germline CDR1 and CDR2 sequences are SNHLY and FYNNEI. CDR3 nucleotide sequence: TGTGCCAGCAACAGCAACTCCTACGAGCAGTACTTC. Protein product: CASNSNSYEQYF.

J is TRBJ2-5 and V is TRBV2; 7 bases are shared with TRBD1. V shed 3 bases, J shed 7 bases, and the junction held 8 bases outside the gene matches. The CDR3 covers 14 residues. CDR1 and CDR2 from the germline V gene are SNHLY and FYNNEI. The CDR3 DNA reads TGTGCCAGCAGTGAGGGCAGGGGGATAGGGACCCAGTACTTC. This encodes CASSEGRGIGTQYF. The full variable domain, completed using reference TRBV2 and TRBJ2-5, is EPEVTQTPSHQVTQMGQEVILRCVPISNHLYFYWYRQILGQKVEFLVSFYNNEISEKSEIFDDQFSVERPDGSNFTLKIRSTKLEDSAMYFCASSEGRGIGTQYFGPGTRLLVL.

The rearrangement joins TRBV7-9 to TRBJ1-3, with D unclear. The germline V and J ends were trimmed by 1 base and 0 bases, with 7 bases remaining between them. CDR1 is SEHNR and CDR2 is FQNEAQ in the germline V gene (reference sequence). CDR3 length: 15 amino acids. CDR3 nucleotides: TGTGCCAGCAGCTTAGGAGGGAGCTCTGGAAACACCATATATTTT. Residues: CASSLGGSSGNTIYF.

The chain employs TRBV9 and TRBJ1-1; 7 nucleotides agree with TRBD1. The CDR3 is made up of 13 amino acids. Germline V lookup: CDR1 SGDLS, CDR2 YYNGEE. V trimming: 2 bases; J trimming: 8 bases; junction bases outside the gene matches: 6. The CDR3 coding sequence is TGTGCCAGCAGCGTTTCATTACAGGGGGAAGCTTTCTTT. This gives the protein CASSVSLQGEAFF. Variable domain in full (rest from reference TRBV9 and TRBJ1-1): DSGVTQTPKHLITATGQRVTLRCSPRSGDLSVYWYQQSLDQGLQFLIQYYNGEERAKGNILERFSAQQFPDLHSELNLSSLELGDSALYFCASSVSLQGEAFFGQGTRLTVV.

This clone has a handful of counts. The chain recombines TRBV5-4 with TRBJ1-1, with D perhaps TRBD1 (5 bases). Germline CDR1 reads SGHNT; CDR2 reads YYREEE (reference sequence). V lost 0 bases and J lost 2, with 11 bases in between. The CDR3 is made up of 15 amino acids. The CDR3 nucleotides are TGTGCCAGCAGCTTGGTACTCCAGGGTAACACTGAAGCTTTCTTT. Protein product: CASSLVLQGNTEAFF.

The chain carries TRBV15 and TRBJ2-1; no definite D call. Germline V CDR1 and CDR2: LNHNV, YYDKDF (reference sequence). The CDR3 contains 14 residues. V was trimmed by 5 bases and J by 4 bases, leaving 12 bases between them. CDR3 coding DNA: TGTGCCACCAGCTCGATCTTTAGTTACAATGAGCAGTTCTTC. Protein product: CATSSIFSYNEQFF.

V and J are TRBV4-1 and TRBJ2-2; the D is unclear. This CDR3 is built from 16 residues. Per the germline V gene, CDR1 is MGHRA and CDR2 is YSYEKL. Trimming removed 0 bases at V and 6 bases at J, with 14 bases between. The CDR3 is CASSQDFRGSPGELFF. CDR3 nucleotide sequence: TGCGCCAGCAGCCAAGATTTTCGAGGATCCCCCGGGGAGCTGTTTTTT.

The rearrangement uses TRBV19 and TRBJ2-6, with D possibly being TRBD2 (5 bases). Germline V lookup: CDR1 LNHDA, CDR2 SQIVND (reference sequence). The V end lost 7 bases, the J end lost 0 bases, and 22 bases lay between the germline ends. The CDR3 loop spans 19 amino acids. The CDR3 region has the DNA TGTGCCAGTAAGCCGGACGGCTTCCTAGCCCTCTCTGGGGCCAACGTCCTGACTTTC. It specifies CASKPDGFLALSGANVLTF.

J is TRBJ2-2 and V is TRBV6-5; TRBD1 matches 9 bases. With V trimmed by 4 bases and J by 7 bases, 7 bases remained unmatched. In germline, CDR1 is MNHEY, CDR2 SVGAGI. The length of the CDR3 is 15 residues. CDR3 in DNA: TGTGCCAGCAGTTTCGGGACAGGGCTCATCGGGGAGCTGTTTTTT. It specifies CASSFGTGLIGELFF.

The gene calls are TRBV7-2 and TRBJ1-3; D possibly corresponds to TRBD1 (5 bases). The CDR3 extends over 17 amino acids. Deletions cut 1 base from V and 9 bases from J, with 22 bases between. CDR1 SGHTA and CDR2 FQGNSA come from the germline V gene. The CDR3 DNA is TGTGCCAGCAGCTTAGTCGGGGGGAGGATCGCCAGGAGCACCATATATTTT. Translated, it gives CASSLVGGRIARSTIYF.

The chain joins TRBV9 to TRBJ1-3, with no clear D. Germline CDR1 SGDLS, CDR2 YYNGEE. Trimming took 4 bases from V and 0 from J, leaving 14 bases between them. The CDR3 has 16 amino acids. CDR3 coding DNA: TGTGCCAGCAGCCCGATTGAAGCCATCTCTGGAAACACCATATATTTT. Encoded protein: CASSPIEAISGNTIYF.